Listed below are T cell receptor beta chains from one sample, sequenced in a study of blood T cells in healthy people across ages. TCRdb re-derived calls from the 5' RACE reads in MiXCR, one entry per CDR3 protein. The top ten clones hold about a fifth of a sample with about a million distinct CDR3 sequences, 51% of them seen once. The sample taken for sequencing was blood. These receptors were collected from a woman aged 55-69 years in good health. CDR3s leave out the opening cysteine and the closing phenylalanine or tryptophan.

v_gene	j_gene	CDR3aa
TRBV20-1	TRBJ2-7	SARGTSGDSYEQY
TRBV2	TRBJ2-3	ASSEAPGGPSTDTQY
TRBV21-1	.	ASSKEAGMETQY
TRBV19	.	ASSRRGPGNGLVDEQY
TRBV5-6	TRBJ2-5	ASSLIGGAVIGETQY
TRBV7-2	.	ASSLKGSGRVETQY
TRBV5-1	TRBJ2-6	ASSLGWGSGANVLT
TRBV9	TRBJ1-2	ASSATPGTGGQAGYT
TRBV4-2	TRBJ2-4	ASSPLGEGNIQY
TRBV11-2	TRBJ2-1	ASSRLAGVYNEQF